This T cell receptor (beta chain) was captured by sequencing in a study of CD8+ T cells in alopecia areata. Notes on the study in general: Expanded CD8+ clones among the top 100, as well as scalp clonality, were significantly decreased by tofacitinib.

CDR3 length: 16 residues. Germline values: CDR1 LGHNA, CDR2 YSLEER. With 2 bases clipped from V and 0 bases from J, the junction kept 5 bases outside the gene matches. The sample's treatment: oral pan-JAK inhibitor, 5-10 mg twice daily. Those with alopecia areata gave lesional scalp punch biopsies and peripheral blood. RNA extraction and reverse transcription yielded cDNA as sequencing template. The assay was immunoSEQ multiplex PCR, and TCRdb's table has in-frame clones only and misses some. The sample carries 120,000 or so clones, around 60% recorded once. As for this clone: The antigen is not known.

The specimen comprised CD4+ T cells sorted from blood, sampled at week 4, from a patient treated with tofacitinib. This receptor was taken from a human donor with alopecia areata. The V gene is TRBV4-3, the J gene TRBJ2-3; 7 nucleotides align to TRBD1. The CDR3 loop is CASSQRQGSSTDTQYF. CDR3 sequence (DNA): TGCGCCAGCAGCCAACGACAGGGCTCTAGCACAGATACGCAGTATTTT.